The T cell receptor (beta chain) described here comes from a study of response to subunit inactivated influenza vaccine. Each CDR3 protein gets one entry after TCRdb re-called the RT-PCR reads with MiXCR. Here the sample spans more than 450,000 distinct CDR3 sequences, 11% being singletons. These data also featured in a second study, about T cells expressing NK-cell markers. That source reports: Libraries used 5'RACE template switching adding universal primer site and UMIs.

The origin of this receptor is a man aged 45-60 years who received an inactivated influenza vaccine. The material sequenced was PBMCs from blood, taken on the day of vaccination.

Written as DNA, the CDR3 is TGTGCCAGCAGTTACGCCCCCCGGTACGAGCAGTACTTC. Its translation: CASSYAPRYEQYF. The chain has TRBV6-5 and TRBJ2-7, with no clear D. CDR3 length: 13 amino acids. The ends were cut back, 2 bases at V and 4 bases at J, with 9 bases in the middle. Germline loops: CDR1 MNHEY, CDR2 SVGAGI.